Following are 2 T cell receptor beta chains from one sample sequenced in a study of CD8 T cells in ankylosing spondylitis (dated by TCRdb to about 2017). Libraries came from 5' RACE. Sequencing was carried out with an Illumina HiSeq 2500. Using fastp at Q25 and MiXCR, TCRdb reprocessed the public reads and kept productive beta chains. Here each entry gathers all rows of one CDR3 protein and keeps the most common genes and DNA. Recorded for this sample are about 130,000 distinct CDR3 sequences; around 9% of them occurred a single time. Clones ranked in the top ten supply 2.5% to 3.5% of the sample. Sequencing was performed on blood, either unsorted or a sorted T cell fraction (not recorded which). The receptors derive from a male donor with ankylosing spondylitis or in good health (not recorded which).

This clonotype was counted ten times or more. V gene TRBV12-3 or TRBV12-4 combines with J gene TRBJ2-1; 9 bases match TRBD2. CDR3 length: 16 amino acids. After removal of 3 bases from V and 7 bases from J, the junction contained 10 bases not matched to a gene. This CDR3 is CASSFPFVAGVNEQFF. CDR3 bases: TGTGCCAGCAGTTTTCCGTTTGTAGCGGGAGTGAATGAGCAGTTCTTC.

This clonotype was found a few times. The genes are TRBV12-3 or TRBV12-4 and TRBJ2-2; D ambiguous. V lost 9 bases, J lost 5 bases, and 10 bases lay in between. CDR3 length: 12 amino acids. The CDR3 DNA reads as TGTGCCAGTTGTCTGGGAACCGGGGAGCTGTTTTTT. Amino acid sequence: CASCLGTGELFF.